A selection of T cell receptor beta chains follows, all from one sample in a study of shared clonotypes between healthy human individuals. Generated by immunoSEQ multiplex PCR, the TCRdb table keeps only in-frame clones and is missing some. The sample records 2,500,000 or so clones, more than 80% being singletons. Sequenced: naive CD4+ T cells sorted from blood. The receptors stem from a man aged 18 to 30 in good health. Both conserved end residues are part of each CDR3. The D gene is left open where the match is weak. For some rows the clone size is stated as once, few or many, or as a class when expanded; others skip it.

J,D,V,length,size,CDR3,DNA
TRBJ1-2,.,TRBV5-4,16,.,CASRTGPGTANYGYTF,TGTGCCAGCAGGACAGGACCTGGGACTGCTAACTATGGCTACACCTTC
TRBJ2-1,.,TRBV2,13,.,CASSSTEYNEQFF,TGTGCCAGCAGTTCTACGGAGTACAATGAGCAGTTCTTC
TRBJ2-1,TRBD2,TRBV27,14,.,CASSAGLASNEQFF,TGTGCCAGCAGTGCGGGACTAGCTAGCAATGAGCAGTTCTTC
TRBJ1-2,TRBD1,TRBV7-2,13,.,CASSQDRVSGYTF,TGTGCCAGCAGCCAAGACAGGGTCTCCGGCTACACCTTC
TRBJ1-4,TRBD1,TRBV19,18,.,CASSLHKDRAFANEKLFF,TGTGCCAGTAGTCTTCATAAGGACAGGGCTTTTGCTAATGAAAAACTGTTTTTT
TRBJ1-4,.,TRBV4-1,16,.,CASSPKPPPVVEKLFF,TGCGCCAGCAGCCCTAAACCCCCTCCGGTAGTTGAAAAACTGTTTTTT
TRBJ2-1,.,TRBV7-3,18,.,CASSLIPTRGGGVNEQFF,TGTGCCAGCAGCTTAATCCCGACCCGCGGTGGAGGGGTCAATGAGCAGTTCTTC
TRBJ2-7,.,TRBV4-1,16,.,CASSQESTRSSYEQYF,TGCGCCAGCAGCCAAGAAAGCACCCGTAGCTCCTACGAGCAGTACTTC
TRBJ2-1,.,TRBV15,15,.,CATSRDDSAYNEQFF,TGTGCCACCAGCAGAGATGACAGTGCCTACAATGAGCAGTTCTTC
TRBJ2-4,TRBD2,TRBV5-1,18,once,CASTTGLAGDLAKNIQYF,TGCGCCAGCACCACGGGACTAGCGGGAGACCTAGCCAAAAACATTCAGTACTTC
TRBJ2-2,TRBD1,TRBV2,14,.,CASSRDSNTGELFF,TGTGCCAGCAGTAGGGACAGTAACACCGGGGAGCTGTTTTTT
TRBJ1-1,.,TRBV5-4,14,.,CASSLRGENTEAFF,TGTGCCAGCAGCCTACGGGGGGAGAACACTGAAGCTTTCTTT
TRBJ1-1,TRBD1,TRBV30,11,.,CASQGASEAFF,TGTGCCTCACAGGGGGCCTCTGAAGCTTTCTTT
TRBJ1-2,.,TRBV28,11,.,CASSPGFGYTF,TGTGCCAGCAGTCCAGGGTTTGGCTACACCTTC
TRBJ2-1,TRBD2,TRBV7-2,13,.,CASSSGRGNEQFF,TGTGCCAGCTCTAGCGGGAGGGGGAATGAGCAGTTCTTC
TRBJ2-6,TRBD1,TRBV18,17,.,CASSPLGQGQGANVLTF,TGTGCCAGCTCACCATTGGGACAGGGACAAGGGGCCAACGTCCTGACTTTC
TRBJ1-4,.,TRBV6-1,13,.,CASSEDPVGRRRF,TGTGCCAGCAGTGAGGACCCCGTTGGCAGGAGGAGGTTT
TRBJ2-1,.,TRBV29-1,12,.,CSVQRGPNEQFF,TGCAGCGTTCAACGGGGGCCGAATGAGCAGTTCTTC
TRBJ2-1,TRBD1,TRBV11-2,19,.,CASSHTIVDRGLFYNEQFF,TGTGCCAGCAGCCACACTATAGTGGACAGGGGGCTTTTCTACAATGAGCAGTTCTTC
TRBJ2-5,TRBD2,TRBV9,16,.,CASSANLAGVWETQYF,TGTGCCAGCAGCGCAAACCTAGCGGGAGTTTGGGAGACCCAGTACTTC
TRBJ2-4,TRBD2,TRBV6-5,13,.,CASSRGRAGIQYF,TGTGCCAGCAGTCGTGGGAGGGCCGGCATTCAGTACTTC
TRBJ2-3,TRBD1,TRBV10-1,18,.,CASSESGRGPLFTDTQYF,TGCGCCAGCAGTGAGTCAGGCAGGGGGCCACTCTTCACAGATACGCAGTATTTT
TRBJ1-1,.,TRBV27,15,.,CASSLGRSGDTEAFF,TGTGCCAGCAGTTTAGGAAGGAGCGGGGACACTGAAGCTTTCTTT
TRBJ1-2,TRBD1,TRBV7-9,16,.,CASSPPSRGPNYGYTF,TGTGCCAGCAGCCCCCCATCCAGGGGGCCTAACTATGGCTACACCTTC
TRBJ2-3,.,TRBV12-5,16,.,CASGLGPTTRADTQYF,TGTGCTAGTGGTTTGGGCCCGACGACTAGAGCAGATACGCAGTATTTT
TRBJ2-2,TRBD1,TRBV19,12,.,CAGQQNTGELFF,TGTGCGGGACAGCAAAACACCGGGGAGCTGTTTTTT
TRBJ2-3,TRBD2,TRBV18,16,.,CASSSSSGGTADTQYF,TGTGCCAGCTCATCGTCTAGCGGGGGGACCGCAGATACGCAGTATTTT
TRBJ1-3,.,TRBV28,15,.,CASSFGRTSGNTIYF,TGTGCCAGCAGTTTTGGACGGACCTCTGGAAACACCATATATTTT
TRBJ1-1,TRBD1,TRBV5-6,16,.,CASSLGTGGGSTEAFF,TGTGCCAGCAGCTTGGGTACAGGGGGCGGTAGCACTGAAGCTTTCTTT
TRBJ1-1,.,TRBV7-2,12,.,CASSMTNTEAFF,TGTGCCAGCAGCATGACGAACACTGAAGCTTTCTTT
TRBJ1-2,.,TRBV25-1,15,.,CASSERGKSRRGYTF,TGTGCCAGCAGTGAACGTGGGAAGTCCCGGCGGGGCTACACCTTC
TRBJ2-3,.,TRBV7-9,15,.,CASSFVQPGTDTQYF,TGTGCCAGCAGCTTCGTACAGCCCGGCACAGATACGCAGTATTTT
TRBJ1-2,.,TRBV18,14,once,CASSQTQSSYGYTF,TGTGCCAGCTCTCAGACTCAAAGCAGCTATGGCTACACCTTC
TRBJ1-5,TRBD1,TRBV30,14,.,CAWSSTGGRKPQHF,TGTGCCTGGAGCTCGACAGGGGGCAGGAAACCCCAGCATTTT
TRBJ2-3,.,TRBV30,13,once,CAWSRDITDTQYF,TGTGCCTGGAGCAGGGATATTACAGATACGCAGTATTTT
TRBJ2-3,.,TRBV11-2,15,.,CASSLDTSYTDTQYF,TGTGCCAGCAGCTTAGACACCTCCTACACAGATACGCAGTATTTT
TRBJ1-4,.,TRBV7-2,15,.,CASSPAGQNNEKLFF,TGTGCCAGCAGCCCCGCGGGCCAGAATAATGAAAAACTGTTTTTT
TRBJ1-5,TRBD1,TRBV6-6,16,.,CASSTGQMRSNQPQHF,TGTGCCAGCAGTACGGGACAGATGAGGAGCAATCAGCCCCAGCATTTT
TRBJ1-4,.,TRBV18,15,.,CASSPDAATNEKLFF,TGTGCCAGCTCACCGGACGCTGCAACTAATGAAAAACTGTTTTTT
TRBJ1-6,.,TRBV19,14,.,CASSTISNNSPLHF,TGTGCCAGTAGCACAATCTCAAATAATTCACCCCTCCACTTT
TRBJ2-5,.,TRBV7-9,14,.,CASSLYPEQETQYF,TGTGCCAGCAGCTTATATCCGGAGCAAGAGACCCAGTACTTC
TRBJ1-4,.,TRBV4-1,17,.,CASSQDFLTVGNEKLFF,TGCGCCAGCAGCCAAGATTTCCTGACAGTAGGTAATGAAAAACTGTTTTTT
TRBJ1-6,.,TRBV30,15,.,CAWGDGSSYNSPLHF,TGTGCCTGGGGAGACGGTAGCTCCTATAATTCACCCCTCCACTTT
TRBJ1-4,TRBD1,TRBV4-1,14,.,CASSRPGQDEKLFF,TGCGCCAGCAGCCGACCGGGACAGGATGAAAAACTGTTTTTT
TRBJ1-2,TRBD1,TRBV6-5,13,.,CASSYLAGGGYTF,TGTGCCAGCAGTTACCTCGCAGGGGGCGGCTACACCTTC
TRBJ2-7,.,TRBV21-1,14,.,CASSNGQGHYEQYF,TGTGCCAGCAGCAACGGACAGGGTCACTACGAGCAGTACTTC
TRBJ2-7,.,TRBV10-3,12,.,CAISESAYEQYF,TGTGCCATCAGTGAGTCCGCCTACGAGCAGTACTTC
TRBJ2-7,TRBD2,TRBV7-8,18,once,CASSYYFIRLAGGSEQYF,TGTGCCAGCAGCTACTATTTTATACGACTAGCGGGAGGGAGCGAGCAGTACTTC
TRBJ1-5,TRBD1,TRBV7-2,14,.,CASSGDRGHQPQHF,TGTGCCAGCAGCGGTGACAGGGGCCATCAGCCCCAGCATTTT
TRBJ1-3,.,TRBV6-6,15,.,CASRTNEGLGNTIYF,TGTGCCAGCAGAACTAATGAGGGGCTAGGAAACACCATATATTTT
TRBJ1-2,TRBD1,TRBV28,15,.,CASSEPGQGNYGYTF,TGTGCCAGCAGTGAACCGGGACAGGGTAACTATGGCTACACCTTC
TRBJ2-2,.,TRBV29-1,15,.,CSVGARESNTGELFF,TGCAGCGTTGGGGCCCGGGAATCGAACACCGGGGAGCTGTTTTTT